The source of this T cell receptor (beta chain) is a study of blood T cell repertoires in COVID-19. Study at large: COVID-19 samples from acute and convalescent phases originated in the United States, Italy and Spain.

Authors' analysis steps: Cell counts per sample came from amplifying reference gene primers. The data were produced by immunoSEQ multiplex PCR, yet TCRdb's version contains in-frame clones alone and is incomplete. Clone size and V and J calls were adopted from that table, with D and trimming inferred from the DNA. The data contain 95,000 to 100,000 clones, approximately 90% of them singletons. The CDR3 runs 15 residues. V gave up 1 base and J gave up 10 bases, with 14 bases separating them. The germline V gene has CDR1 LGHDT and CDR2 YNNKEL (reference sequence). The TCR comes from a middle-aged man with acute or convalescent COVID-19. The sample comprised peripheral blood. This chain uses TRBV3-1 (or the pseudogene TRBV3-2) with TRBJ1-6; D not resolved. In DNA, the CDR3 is TGTGCCAGCAGCCAAGGCCCGGGGAAGGGATCACCCCTCCACTTT. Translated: CASSQGPGKGSPLHF.